This T cell receptor (beta chain) was sequenced in a study of blood T cell repertoires in COVID-19. Study as a whole: COVID-19 samples, acute and convalescent, were from the United States, Italy and Spain.

V dropped 6 bases and J dropped 0 bases, with 8 bases sitting between them. The CDR3 length is 13 residues. Germline V CDR1 and CDR2: MRHNA, SNTAGT. The count of this clone is one. Methods used by the authors: Researchers report that nucleated cell counts were estimated from reference gene primer amplification. TCRdb keeps only in-frame clones here, not all; method: immunoSEQ multiplex PCR. D and trimming were read from the DNA, whereas the V and J calls and clone size are those reported in that table. The table includes fewer than 90,000 clones, around 90% detected once. This chain links TRBV6-4 with TRBJ1-1; D ambiguous. Material: peripheral blood. The TCR originated in a male donor with acute or convalescent COVID-19. The CDR3 protein is CASRRNVNTEAFF. CDR3 DNA sequence: TGTGCCAGCAGGCGGAATGTGAACACTGAAGCTTTCTTT.